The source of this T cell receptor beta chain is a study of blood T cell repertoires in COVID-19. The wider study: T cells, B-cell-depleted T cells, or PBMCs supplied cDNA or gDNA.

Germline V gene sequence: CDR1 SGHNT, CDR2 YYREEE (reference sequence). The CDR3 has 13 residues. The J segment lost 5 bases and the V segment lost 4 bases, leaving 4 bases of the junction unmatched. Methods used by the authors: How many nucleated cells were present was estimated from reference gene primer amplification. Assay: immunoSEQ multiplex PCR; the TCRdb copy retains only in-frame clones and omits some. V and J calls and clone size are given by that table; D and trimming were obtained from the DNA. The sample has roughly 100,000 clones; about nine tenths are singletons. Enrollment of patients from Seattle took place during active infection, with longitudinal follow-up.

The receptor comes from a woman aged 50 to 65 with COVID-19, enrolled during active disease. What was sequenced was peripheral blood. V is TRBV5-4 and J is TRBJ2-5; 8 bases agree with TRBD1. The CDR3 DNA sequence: TGTGCCAGCAGCCTGGGACAGGAGGAGACCCAGTACTTC. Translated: CASSLGQEETQYF.